A selection of T cell receptor beta chains follows, all from one sample in a study of cytomegalovirus exposure and HLA in healthy donors. Profiled with immunoSEQ multiplex PCR; TCRdb holds only in-frame clones, not every one. This sample has about 160,000 clones, with under 80% found just once. The material sequenced was PBMCs. The source is a woman in her 30s in good health and CMV-seronegative. Both conserved end residues are part of each CDR3.

v_call	j_call	cdr3_aa
TRBV7-9	TRBJ2-5	CASSPFALQETQYF
TRBV7-9	TRBJ1-6	CASSSGSYNSPLHF
TRBV14	TRBJ2-3	CASSQSRGNTDTQYF
TRBV2	TRBJ2-5	CASRGLAEETQYF
TRBV30	TRBJ1-1	CAWSQAVEAFF
TRBV2	TRBJ1-5	CASSEPDRVQPQHF
TRBV25-1	TRBJ1-4	CASSIRTGGATNEKLFF
TRBV11-2	TRBJ2-2	CASSLQLAGGAGELFF
TRBV7-2	TRBJ2-5	CASSFGGGASETQYF
TRBV5-1	TRBJ2-7	CASSLSGAYYEQYF
TRBV18	TRBJ2-2	CASSPQQGVISSPGELFF
TRBV11-2	TRBJ2-3	CASRETSRDTQYF
TRBV9	TRBJ1-1	CASSVDNTNTEAFF
TRBV6-5	TRBJ1-6	CASSYRDSPNSPLHF
TRBV6-4	TRBJ2-5	CASSKTSGGFEETQYF
TRBV2	TRBJ2-1	CASSAYSSYNEQFF
TRBV2	TRBJ2-1	CASRGGRSSNEQFF
TRBV19	TRBJ2-7	CASSTWGGYEQYF
TRBV7-9	TRBJ1-5	CASSSGRAQPQHF
TRBV11-3	TRBJ2-7	CASSLGEGEQYF
TRBV7-9	TRBJ2-3	CASSLPLRLAGGADTQYF
TRBV19	TRBJ1-4	CASSIIGATNEKLFF
TRBV5-6	TRBJ1-2	CASSDPGQGAYGYTF
TRBV10-3	TRBJ2-7	CAISDPGELTGFEQYF
TRBV19	TRBJ2-2	CASNRNPGELFF
TRBV6-5	TRBJ2-2	CASSYRTSNPGELFF
TRBV2	TRBJ2-3	CASRRGSGDTQYF
TRBV30	TRBJ2-7	CAWRWGQGPYEQYF
TRBV2	TRBJ1-1	CASGNVGGNTEAFF
TRBV5-1	TRBJ2-5	CASSLVPSGGQETQYF
TRBV5-3	TRBJ2-7	CARSLATSSYEQYF
TRBV15	TRBJ2-3	CATSQGQGGTDTQYF
TRBV27	TRBJ2-5	CASSHLPGQGGEETQYF
TRBV23-1	TRBJ1-6	CASSHIGYDRGDSPLHF
TRBV18	TRBJ1-5	CASSLASNQPQHF